Sequencing of this T cell receptor (beta chain) was carried out in a study of tumor-infiltrating lymphocytes in primary liver carcinoma. Study-wide background: Each of the samples returned roughly 3.65 to 7.5 million productive TCRbeta reads (a yield similar across tissue types).

From unsorted bulk tissue weighing roughly 19-32 mg, DNA and RNA were co-extracted. This CDR3 region has 14 residues. Trimming at V came to 2 bases and at J to 3 bases, leaving 3 bases not matched to a gene. CDR1 is ENHRY, CDR2 SYGVKD, per germline. cDNA specific to TCR beta was made from approximately 0.55 ug of total RNA, with a constant-region primer employed for priming. A slightly modified ARM-PCR protocol with three nested multiplex PCR rounds produced these TCR beta libraries. For 10 cycles apiece, the opening two PCR rounds ran with TRBV1-TRBV30 forward primers and a C-beta reverse primer. TCRdb redid the calling of the multiplex PCR reads with MiXCR, one entry per CDR3 protein. Among fewer than 150,000 distinct CDR3 sequences listed, 60% to 70% were seen once. This clonotype was seen a handful of times. Its antigen is as yet unknown. This may be a read error, as it is one base from a much larger clone.

Regarding the study as a whole: A significantly higher top-250-clone fraction was recorded for tumors than for blood (p = 0.039). Only about 8-24% of top clones were detected in each of the five tumor regions.

The sample comprised liver tumor tissue from sampling region 1. As for subset: tumor region T1, superior pole. The chain has TRBV10-3 and TRBJ1-1; 7 positions agree with TRBD1. The receptor's source is a woman between 55 and 75 years old with primary liver carcinoma and hepatitis B virus infection. The DNA for the CDR3 is TGTGCCATCAGTGAGAAGGGGGCCTACACTGAAGCTTTCTTT. Its protein is CAISEKGAYTEAFF.